One T cell receptor (beta chain) is described in this entry. Its target is unknown. The template was total RNA from unfractionated whole blood. The sample originates from a study of human T cells and chemical hapten exposure. Study findings and constraints: TCRs at high frequency, those above 1 in 1000, did not change with DPC sensitization.

V was shortened by 1 base and J by 6 bases, with 16 bases between the two germline ends. Germline values: CDR1 SGHVS, CDR2 FNYEAQ. The CDR3 extends over 16 amino acids. Attachment of unique molecular identifiers to individual cDNA molecules was performed in the library. TCRdb re-analysed the 5' RACE reads in MiXCR, keeping a single row per CDR3 protein. The sample has about 140,000 distinct CDR3 sequences; roughly 4.1% are singletons. This TCR derives from a female donor in good health. The rearrangement links TRBV7-6 to TRBJ2-1; D assignment may be TRBD1 or TRBD2 (5 bases each). The CDR3 DNA reads as TGTGCCAGCAGCTTAGGGGATGGGGGTTTAGGCAATGAGCAGTTCTTC. This gives the protein CASSLGDGGLGNEQFF.